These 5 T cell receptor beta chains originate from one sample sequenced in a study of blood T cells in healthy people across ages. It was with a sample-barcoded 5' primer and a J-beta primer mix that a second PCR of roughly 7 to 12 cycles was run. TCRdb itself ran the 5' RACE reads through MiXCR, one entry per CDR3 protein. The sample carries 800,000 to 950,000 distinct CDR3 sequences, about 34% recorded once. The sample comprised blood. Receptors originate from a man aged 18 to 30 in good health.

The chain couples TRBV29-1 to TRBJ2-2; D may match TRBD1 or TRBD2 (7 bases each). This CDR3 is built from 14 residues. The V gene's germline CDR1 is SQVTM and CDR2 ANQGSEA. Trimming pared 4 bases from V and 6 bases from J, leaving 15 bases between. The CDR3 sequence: CSVARQGGPGELFF. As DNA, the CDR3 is TGCAGCGTTGCCAGACAGGGAGGGCCCGGGGAGCTGTTTTTT.

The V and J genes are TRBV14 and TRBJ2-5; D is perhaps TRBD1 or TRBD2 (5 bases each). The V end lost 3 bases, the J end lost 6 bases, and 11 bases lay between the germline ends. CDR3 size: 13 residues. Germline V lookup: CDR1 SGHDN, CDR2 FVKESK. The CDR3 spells CASSHGAWKTQYF. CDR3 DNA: TGTGCCAGCAGCCACGGGGCGTGGAAGACCCAGTACTTC.

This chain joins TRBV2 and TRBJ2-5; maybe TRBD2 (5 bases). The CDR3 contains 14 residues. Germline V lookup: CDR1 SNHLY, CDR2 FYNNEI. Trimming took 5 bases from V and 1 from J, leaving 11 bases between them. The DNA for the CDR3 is TGTGCCAGCAGTATAGAGGGCAGCCAAGAGACCCAGTACTTC. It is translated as CASSIEGSQETQYF. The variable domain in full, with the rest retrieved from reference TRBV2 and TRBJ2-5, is EPEVTQTPSHQVTQMGQEVILRCVPISNHLYFYWYRQILGQKVEFLVSFYNNEISEKSEIFDDQFSVERPDGSNFTLKIRSTKLEDSAMYFCASSIEGSQETQYFGPGTRLLVL.

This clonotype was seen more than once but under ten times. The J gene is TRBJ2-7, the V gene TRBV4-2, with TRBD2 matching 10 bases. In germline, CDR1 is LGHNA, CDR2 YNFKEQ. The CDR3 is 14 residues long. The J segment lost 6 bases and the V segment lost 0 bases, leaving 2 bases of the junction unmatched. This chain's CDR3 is CASSQDRTSGEQYF. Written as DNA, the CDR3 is TGTGCCAGCAGCCAAGATCGGACTAGCGGCGAGCAGTACTTC.

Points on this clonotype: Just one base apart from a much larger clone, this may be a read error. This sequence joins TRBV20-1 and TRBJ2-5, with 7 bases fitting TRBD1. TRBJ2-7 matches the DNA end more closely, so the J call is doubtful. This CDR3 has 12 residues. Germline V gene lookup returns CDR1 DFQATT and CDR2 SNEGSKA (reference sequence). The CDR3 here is CRAGQEIYEQYF. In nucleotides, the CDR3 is TGCAGGGCTGGACAGGAGATCTACGAGCAGTACTTC.